These 9 T cell receptor beta chains share one sample of origin, sequenced in a study of cytomegalovirus exposure and HLA in healthy donors (dated by TCRdb to about 2017). The method was the immunoSEQ multiplex PCR assay. For the multiplex PCR, a mixture combining 60 forward primers for TCR Vbeta segments and 13 reverse primers for TCR Jbeta segments was used. The table comes from immuneACCESS by way of TCRdb, which keeps in-frame sequences with V and J called. Part of the clones is missing from these tables; in studies checked, under half for an unresolved V gene and the rest for unknown reasons. This sample's table contains under 90,000 clones. The ten largest clones take up approximately 15% of the sample. Sequences were obtained from PBMCs. These receptor sequences come from a man aged 45-60 years in good health and CMV-seropositive.

This chain connects TRBV4-1 to TRBJ2-5; tentative D call: TRBD2 (6 bases). The tail of the sequence fits TRBJ2-7 better, so the J call may be wrong. The CDR3 sequence is 13 residues long. Germline V lookup: CDR1 MGHRA, CDR2 YSYEKL. The CDR3: CASSIGGQYEQYF. The CDR3 region has the DNA TGCGCCAGCAGCATTGGAGGGCAGTACGAGCAGTACTTC.

This chain joins TRBV7-2 and TRBJ2-1, with D maybe TRBD2 (5 bases). The CDR3 sequence is 15 residues long. Trimming left V 2 bases short and J 12 bases short, with 20 bases between. The germline CDR1 and CDR2 sequences are SGHTA and FQGNSA. In nucleotides, the CDR3 is TGTGCCAGCAGCTTAAAGGCTAAGAGCGGAGCAGGGCAGTTCTTC. The encoded protein is CASSLKAKSGAGQFF.

The rearrangement uses TRBV4-3 and TRBJ2-2; tentatively, D is TRBD2 (6 bases). From germline, CDR1 is LGHNA and CDR2 YSLEER. V lost 4 bases to trimming and J lost 3 bases, with 9 bases between them. The CDR3 consists of 14 residues. In DNA form, the CDR3 reads TGCGCCAGCAGCCTTGGACTACACACCGGGGAGCTGTTTTTT. Protein sequence: CASSLGLHTGELFF.

The CDR3 loop reads CASSPNRWDRQNIQYF. The CDR3 DNA follows: TGTGCCAGCAGTCCCAACCGTTGGGACAGACAAAACATTCAGTACTTC. This sequence joins TRBV28 and TRBJ2-4; 7 bases match TRBD1. The junction had 12 bases not matched to a gene; V was cut back by 5 bases and J by 5 bases. The CDR3 totals 16 residues. Germline V gene lookup returns CDR1 MDHEN and CDR2 SYDVKM.

V usage is TRBV11-2 and J usage is TRBJ1-2, with 9 nucleotides matching TRBD1. V was clipped by 3 bases and J by 4 bases; unmatched bases: 6. CDR1 is SGHAT, CDR2 FQNNGV, per germline. The CDR3 has 15 amino acids. CDR3 residues: CASSFGGTGIYGYTF. The DNA of the CDR3 is TGTGCCAGCAGCTTTGGAGGGACAGGGATCTATGGCTACACCTTC.

The CDR3 here is CAWNRRESDTQYF. The CDR3 DNA is TGTGCCTGGAATCGGCGGGAGTCAGATACGCAGTATTTT. J is TRBJ2-3 and V is TRBV30, with 7 bases identical to TRBD2. CDR1 is GTSNPN and CDR2 is SVGIG in the germline V gene (reference sequence). The CDR3 covers 13 residues. Germline trimming cut 4 bases from V and 4 bases from J; bases unmatched to any gene: 5.

The V gene is TRBV6-6, the J gene TRBJ1-1; D possibly corresponds to TRBD1 (6 bases). Trimming removed 2 bases from V and 8 bases from J, with 9 bases in between. This CDR3 comprises 12 residues. Germline CDR1 MNHNY, CDR2 SVGAGI (reference sequence). CDR3 DNA: TGTGCCAGCAGTTACCAGGGGAGAGAAGCTTTCTTT. Translation: CASSYQGREAFF.

The gene calls are TRBV13 and TRBJ2-1, with D unresolved. The germline V gene has CDR1 PRHDT and CDR2 FYEKMQ (reference sequence). This CDR3 has 14 residues. The V gene lost 1 base and the J gene lost 4 bases, with 8 bases spanning the gap. The CDR3 sequence: CASSLEGVYNEQFF. The DNA for the CDR3 is TGTGCCAGCAGCTTAGAAGGAGTTTACAATGAGCAGTTCTTC.

The chain couples TRBV19 to TRBJ2-7; D is ambiguous. Germline CDR1 and CDR2: LNHDA and SQIVND (reference sequence). Trimming cost V 0 bases and J 7 bases, with 16 bases left between them. CDR3 length: 15 residues. For the CDR3, the DNA is TGTGCCAGTAGTATAGATCGAGGTATACTGGGTGAGCAGTACTTC. Its translation is CASSIDRGILGEQYF.